Listed below are T cell receptor beta chains from one sample, sequenced in a study of Graves' ophthalmopathy and Graves' hyperthyroidism. TCRdb used MiXCR to reprocess the multiplex PCR reads, holding one entry per CDR3 protein. The table has a few hundred thousand distinct CDR3 sequences, 35% to 45% seen once. The sequenced sample was peripheral blood or thyroid tissue (not recorded which). The receptors stem from an adult man with Graves' hyperthyroidism. Each CDR3 is given with its conserved first and last residue. Fields, in order: CDR3 DNA, CDR3 protein, clone size, V gene, D gene, J gene. D genes are given only for firm matches. Rows may omit the clone size; those that give it use once, few, many or a size class.

TGTGCCAGCTCACCACTACGGGGCCGAGACCAAGAGACCCAGTACTTC,CASSPLRGRDQETQYF,.,TRBV6-5,.,TRBJ2-5
TGTGCCAGCAGCATCCGGGACGTGAGGGACACTGAAGCTTTCTTT,CASSIRDVRDTEAFF,many,TRBV7-9,.,TRBJ1-1
TGTGCCAGCAGCGTAGGCTCAGAGAGCACTGAAGCTTTCTTT,CASSVGSESTEAFF,few,TRBV9,.,TRBJ1-1
TGTGCCACCAGTGATTCCGGGACCCCTAGCACAGATACGCAGTATTTT,CATSDSGTPSTDTQYF,.,TRBV24-1,.,TRBJ2-3
TGTGCCACCAGCAGAGATACAGGTGAAAAACTGTTTTTT,CATSRDTGEKLFF,many,TRBV15,.,TRBJ1-4
TGTGCCAGCAGCCCCGGACAGGCCAATGAGCAGTACTTC,CASSPGQANEQYF,once,TRBV2,TRBD1,TRBJ2-7
TGCAGTGCTGCCTGGACTAGCGGGAACACTGAAGCTTTCTTT,CSAAWTSGNTEAFF,.,TRBV20-1,.,TRBJ1-1
TGTGCCAGCAGTAGGACAACTAGCACAGATACGCAGTATTTT,CASSRTTSTDTQYF,.,TRBV2,.,TRBJ2-3
TGCAGTGCTCCACAGGGGCGCAGCTATGGCTACACCTTC,CSAPQGRSYGYTF,.,TRBV20-1,TRBD1,TRBJ1-2
TGTGCCACCAGTGACTCGGACAGGGGCCGCTACAATGAGCAGTTCTTC,CATSDSDRGRYNEQFF,.,TRBV24-1,TRBD1,TRBJ2-1
TGTGCCAGCAGCCTCCCCCCCGACGCGTTGGGCGAAAAACTGTTTTTT,CASSLPPDALGEKLFF,many,TRBV6-5,.,TRBJ1-4
TGTGCCACCAGCAGTGGCAGGAGTTACCAAGAGACCCAGTACTTC,CATSSGRSYQETQYF,.,TRBV15,.,TRBJ2-5
TGTGCCAGCAGGTACAGGGCAAACCAGCCCCAGCATTTT,CASRYRANQPQHF,many,TRBV6-1,.,TRBJ1-5
TGTGCCAGCAGTTCGGGGGGGATCGGGGAGCTGTTTTTT,CASSSGGIGELFF,few,TRBV28,TRBD2,TRBJ2-2
TGCAGCGCAGATGCGGCGGACTATGGCTACACCTTC,CSADAADYGYTF,once,TRBV29-1,.,TRBJ1-2
TGTGCCAGCAGCCCCCGTGTCGCTGAAGCTTTCTTT,CASSPRVAEAFF,many,TRBV7-2,.,TRBJ1-1
TGTGCCAGCAGCCCCCCAGGTTCACCCCTCCACTTT,CASSPPGSPLHF,many,TRBV6-5,.,TRBJ1-6
TGTGCCAGCAGTCTATTCCGGGGAACGAATCAGCCCCAGCATTTT,CASSLFRGTNQPQHF,many,TRBV28,.,TRBJ1-5
TGTGCCAGTAGTCTCGGACCTGTTTTATACGAGCAGTACTTC,CASSLGPVLYEQYF,many,TRBV19,.,TRBJ2-7
TGTGCCAGTAGTATAACAGGGGATAATGAAAAACTGTTTTTT,CASSITGDNEKLFF,.,TRBV19,TRBD1,TRBJ1-4
TGCGCCAGCAGCCAAGATGATGCGGGGGGGCAGGAGACCCAGTACTTC,CASSQDDAGGQETQYF,few,TRBV4-1,TRBD2,TRBJ2-5
TGTGCCACCAGTGACGGGGGATACAAGAGGACCCAGTACTTC,CATSDGGYKRTQYF,many,TRBV24-1,.,TRBJ2-5
TGCAGTGCTAGAGATAAAGTGGCTATCCGGGGAACCGGGGAGCTGTTTTTT,CSARDKVAIRGTGELFF,few,TRBV20-1,.,TRBJ2-2
TGTGCCATCAGTGAGTTCGGGATGAGCTCTGGAAACACCATATATTTT,CAISEFGMSSGNTIYF,many,TRBV10-3,.,TRBJ1-3
TGCAGTGCCACCCCGGCGCGACAGGTCTGGAGCTACGAGCAGTACTTC,CSATPARQVWSYEQYF,many,TRBV20-1,.,TRBJ2-7
TGTGCCAGTAGCCTGACTAGCGGGAGGACTAGCTCCTACGAGCAGTACTTC,CASSLTSGRTSSYEQYF,many,TRBV19,TRBD2,TRBJ2-7
TGCAGTGCTAGCCCCCAGGGGGCGGGAGGTTTCACCTACGAGCAGTACTTC,CSASPQGAGGFTYEQYF,many,TRBV20-1,.,TRBJ2-7
TGTGCCAGCAGTGTGTGGGGCGCGGGCACTGAAGCTTTCTTT,CASSVWGAGTEAFF,.,TRBV2,.,TRBJ1-1
TGTGCCAGCAGTTACCATATCACAGATACGCAGTATTTT,CASSYHITDTQYF,.,TRBV6-5,.,TRBJ2-3
TGTGCCAGCAGCTTGGCTCCGGGACAGGGGGGTGTCTACGAGCAGTACTTC,CASSLAPGQGGVYEQYF,.,TRBV7-9,TRBD1,TRBJ2-7
TGCAGCGTTGTTTCGGGACAGGGGGCTCGGGGCTACACCTTC,CSVVSGQGARGYTF,.,TRBV29-1,TRBD1,TRBJ1-2
TGTGCCAGCAGTTTAGAGGTTCGGCCCCAGCATTTT,CASSLEVRPQHF,.,TRBV12-3/TRBV12-4,.,TRBJ1-5
TGCGCCAGCAGCCAGTTGGGGGACTACAATGAGCAGTACTTC,CASSQLGDYNEQYF,.,TRBV4-3,TRBD2,TRBJ2-7
TGCAGCGTTGAAAGGGGAGGTCGGGAAAAACTGTTTTTT,CSVERGGREKLFF,many,TRBV29-1,.,TRBJ1-4
TGTGCCACCAGTGATCCCGCCGGGACCCACTACGAGCAGTACTTC,CATSDPAGTHYEQYF,many,TRBV24-1,.,TRBJ2-7
TGTGCCAGCAGCCCTATAGCGGGACAGATATACGAGCAGTACTTC,CASSPIAGQIYEQYF,few,TRBV5-8,.,TRBJ2-7
TGTGCCAGCAGTTCCGGGACAGGGCTTACTTATTCACCCCTCCACTTT,CASSSGTGLTYSPLHF,many,TRBV6-6,TRBD1,TRBJ1-6
TGCAGTGCTAAGACAGGGGGGAATGAAAAACTGTTTTTT,CSAKTGGNEKLFF,many,TRBV20-1,TRBD1,TRBJ1-4
TGTGCCAGCAGCTTCGACGACAATGAGCAGTACTTC,CASSFDDNEQYF,few,TRBV7-9,.,TRBJ2-7
TGTGCCAGTAGGACCGGGACTAGTCTTAACACCGGGGAGCTGTTTTTT,CASRTGTSLNTGELFF,few,TRBV19,TRBD2,TRBJ2-2
TGTGCCAGTAGTATCGGACAGTACAATCAGCCCCAGCATTTT,CASSIGQYNQPQHF,many,TRBV19,.,TRBJ1-5